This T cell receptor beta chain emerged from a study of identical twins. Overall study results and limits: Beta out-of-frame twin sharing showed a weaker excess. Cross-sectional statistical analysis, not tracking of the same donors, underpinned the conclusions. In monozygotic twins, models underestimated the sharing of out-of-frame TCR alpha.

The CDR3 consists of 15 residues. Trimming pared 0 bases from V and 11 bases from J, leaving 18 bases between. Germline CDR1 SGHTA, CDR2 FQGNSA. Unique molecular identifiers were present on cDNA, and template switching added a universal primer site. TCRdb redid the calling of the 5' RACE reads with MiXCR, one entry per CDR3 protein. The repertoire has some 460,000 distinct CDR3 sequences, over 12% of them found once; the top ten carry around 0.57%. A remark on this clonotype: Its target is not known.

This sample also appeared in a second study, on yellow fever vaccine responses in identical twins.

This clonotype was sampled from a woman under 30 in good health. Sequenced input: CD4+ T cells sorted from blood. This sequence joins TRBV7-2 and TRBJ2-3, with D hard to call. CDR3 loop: CASSLAGRDLSGQYF. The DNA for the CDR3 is TGTGCCAGCAGCTTAGCAGGTCGTGACCTCTCGGGGCAGTATTTT.